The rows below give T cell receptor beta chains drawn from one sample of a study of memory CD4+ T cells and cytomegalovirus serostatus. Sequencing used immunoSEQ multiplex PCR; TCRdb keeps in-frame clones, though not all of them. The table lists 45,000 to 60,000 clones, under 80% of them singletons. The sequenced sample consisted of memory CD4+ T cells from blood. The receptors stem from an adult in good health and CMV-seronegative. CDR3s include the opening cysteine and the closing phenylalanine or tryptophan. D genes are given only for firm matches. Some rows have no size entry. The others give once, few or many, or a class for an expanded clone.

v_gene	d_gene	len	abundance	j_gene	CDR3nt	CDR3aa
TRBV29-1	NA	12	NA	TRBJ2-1	TGCAGCGTTGGTCTGGGAACCAATGAGCAGTTCTTC	CSVGLGTNEQFF
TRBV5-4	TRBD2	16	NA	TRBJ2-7	TGTGCCAGCAGCTCCTCTGGACTAGCGATCACCTACGAGCAGTACTTC	CASSSSGLAITYEQYF
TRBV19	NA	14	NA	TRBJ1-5	TGTGCCAGTAGGGAACAGAGTAGCAATCAGCCCCAGCATTTT	CASREQSSNQPQHF
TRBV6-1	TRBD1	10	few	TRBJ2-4	TGTGCCAGCGGACAGGGTTTTCAGTACTTC	CASGQGFQYF
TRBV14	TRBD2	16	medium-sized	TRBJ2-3	TGTGCCAGCAGCCCATTTTCCGGGACTAGCACATATACGCAGTATTTT	CASSPFSGTSTYTQYF
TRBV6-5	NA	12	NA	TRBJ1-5	TGTGCCAGCAGCTGGGCCAATCAGCCCCAGCATTTT	CASSWANQPQHF
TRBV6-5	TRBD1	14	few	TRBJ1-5	TGTGCCAGCAGTTCGGACAGGGGGGAACAGCCCCAGCATTTT	CASSSDRGEQPQHF
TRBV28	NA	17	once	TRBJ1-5	TGTGCCAGCCGTCGAGAGGGGGGCGAAAATAGCAATCAGCCCCAGCATTTT	CASRREGGENSNQPQHF
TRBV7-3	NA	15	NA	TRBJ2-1	TGTGCCAGCAGCTTAGGGCCCGAACGCGACAATGAGCAGTTCTTC	CASSLGPERDNEQFF
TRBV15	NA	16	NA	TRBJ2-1	TGTGCCACCAGCAGAGAACAGGGTACAGCGTTCGATGAGCAGTTCTTC	CATSREQGTAFDEQFF
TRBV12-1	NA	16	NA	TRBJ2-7	TGTGCCAGCAGCCCTGGGACCTCCCCCGTCGACTACGAGCAGTACTTC	CASSPGTSPVDYEQYF
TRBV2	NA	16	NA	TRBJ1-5	TGTGCCAGCGCGCTTGGACAGACTTATAGCAATCAGCCCCAGCATTTT	CASALGQTYSNQPQHF
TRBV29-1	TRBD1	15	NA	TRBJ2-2	TGCAGCGTTGAGGGACAGGGGAAATTGGCCGGGGAGCTGTTTTTT	CSVEGQGKLAGELFF
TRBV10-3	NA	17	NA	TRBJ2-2	TGTGCCATCAGTGAGTCTAATGGGGGGCCCGCGCGCGGGGAGCTGTTTTTT	CAISESNGGPARGELFF
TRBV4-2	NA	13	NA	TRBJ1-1	TGTGCCAGCAGCACGGGAATCTGGGCTGAAGCTTTCTTT	CASSTGIWAEAFF
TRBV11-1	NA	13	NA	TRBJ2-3	TGTGCCAGCAGCTTAGGGGTAAGAGATACGCAGTATTTT	CASSLGVRDTQYF
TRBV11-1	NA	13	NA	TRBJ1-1	TGTGCCAGTAAGGGGGGCAGGTACACTGAAGCTTTCTTT	CASKGGRYTEAFF
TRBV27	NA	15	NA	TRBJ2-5	TGTGCCAGCAGTTTATACGCGGGACCTACGGAGACCCAGTACTTC	CASSLYAGPTETQYF
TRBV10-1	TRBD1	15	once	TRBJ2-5	TGCGCCAGCAGTGAGGGGACAGGGGGCGCAGAGACCCAGTACTTC	CASSEGTGGAETQYF
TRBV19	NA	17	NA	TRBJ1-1	TGTGCCAGTAAAGCTGGGACGATGAGGAGAATAAACACTGAAGCTTTCTTT	CASKAGTMRRINTEAFF
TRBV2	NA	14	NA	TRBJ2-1	TGTGCCAGCGCTCCTGGGGGACGGTCCAATGAGCAGTTCTTC	CASAPGGRSNEQFF
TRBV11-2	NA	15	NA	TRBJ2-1	TGTGCCAGCAGCTTAGGGCCTAGCGTTTACAATGAGCAGTTCTTC	CASSLGPSVYNEQFF
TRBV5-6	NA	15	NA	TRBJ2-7	TGTGCCAGCAGCTTCCGGGGGAGAGTCTCCTACGAGCAGTACTTC	CASSFRGRVSYEQYF
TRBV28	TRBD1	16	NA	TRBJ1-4	TGTGCCAGCAGTTTAGCAGCCCAAACAGGGGGCGAAAAACTGTTTTTT	CASSLAAQTGGEKLFF
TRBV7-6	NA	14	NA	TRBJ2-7	TGTGCCAGCAGCAGATCCCCCCTCGTTAACGAGCAGTACTTC	CASSRSPLVNEQYF
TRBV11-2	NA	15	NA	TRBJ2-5	TGTGCCAGCAGCTTAGATCAGAAGACGATAGGAACCCAGTACTTC	CASSLDQKTIGTQYF
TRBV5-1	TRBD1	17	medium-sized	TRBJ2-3	TGCGCCAGCCAAATCGGATCCGGGACAGGGGCATCGGATACGCAGTATTTT	CASQIGSGTGASDTQYF
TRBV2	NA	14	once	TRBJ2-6	TGTGCCAGCAATCCGGGACCTGGGGCCAACGTCCTGACTTTC	CASNPGPGANVLTF
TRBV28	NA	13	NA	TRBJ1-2	TGTGCCAGCAGGGTTAAATTCGAGAATGGCTACACCTTC	CASRVKFENGYTF
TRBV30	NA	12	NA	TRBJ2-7	TGTGCCTGGAGAACAGGGCCCTACGAGCAGTACTTC	CAWRTGPYEQYF
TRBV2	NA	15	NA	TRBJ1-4	TGTGCCAGCAGACCTCAGACAACTGGGGGAGAAAAACTGTTTTTT	CASRPQTTGGEKLFF
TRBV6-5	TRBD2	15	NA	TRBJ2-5	TGTGCCAGCAGTTTCGGGACTAGCGGGAGAGGGACCCAGTACTTC	CASSFGTSGRGTQYF
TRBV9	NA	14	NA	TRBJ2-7	TGTGCCAGCAGTCTTACAACTCAGGGACACGAGCAGTACTTC	CASSLTTQGHEQYF
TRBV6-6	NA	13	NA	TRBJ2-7	TGTGCCAGCAGACCCGGACAGACCTACGAGCAGTACTTC	CASRPGQTYEQYF
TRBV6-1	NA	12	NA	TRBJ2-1	TGTGCCAGCAGTGTCGGGGTTCCCCAGCAGTTCTTC	CASSVGVPQQFF
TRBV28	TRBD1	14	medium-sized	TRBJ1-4	TGTGCCAGCTCCGGACAGGGGTTAGGGGAAAAACTGTTTTTT	CASSGQGLGEKLFF
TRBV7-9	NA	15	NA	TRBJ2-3	TGTGCCAGCAGCTTTCGACGGGCCATGGGGGATACGCAGTATTTT	CASSFRRAMGDTQYF
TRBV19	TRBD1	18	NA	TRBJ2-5	TGTGCCAGTAGTGTAAGACAGGGGAAGCGGAGGCTTTTAGAGACCCAGTACTTC	CASSVRQGKRRLLETQYF
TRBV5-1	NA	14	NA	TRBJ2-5	TGCGCCAGCAGCTTGAGGGGAATACAAGAGACCCAGTACTTC	CASSLRGIQETQYF
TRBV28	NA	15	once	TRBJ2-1	TGTGCCAGCAGTTTCAGGGGTTTAACTAACAATGAGCAGTTCTTC	CASSFRGLTNNEQFF
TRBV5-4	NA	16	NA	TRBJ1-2	TGTGCCAGCAGCTCCCCGCTATATGGAGGGAGCGATGGCTACACCTTC	CASSSPLYGGSDGYTF
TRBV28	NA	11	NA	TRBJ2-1	TGTGCCAGCAGTATTCGGGTAGAGCAGTTCTTC	CASSIRVEQFF
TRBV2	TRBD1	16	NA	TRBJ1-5	TGTGCCAGCAGCGCGACAGGGGGCCGGGGCAATCAGCCCCAGCATTTT	CASSATGGRGNQPQHF
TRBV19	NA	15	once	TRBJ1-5	TGTGCCAGTAGTATAGCGATTTATAGCAATCAGCCCCAGCATTTT	CASSIAIYSNQPQHF
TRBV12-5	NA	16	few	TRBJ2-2	TGTGCTAGTGGTTTGGCACAGAATTCAAAGGGCGGGGAGCTGTTTTTT	CASGLAQNSKGGELFF
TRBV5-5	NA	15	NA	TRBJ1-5	TGTGCCAGCAGCTGGGTGGGGGTAGGGGTTCAGCCCCAGCATTTT	CASSWVGVGVQPQHF
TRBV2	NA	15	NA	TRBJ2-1	TGTGCCAGCAGTGAATTGCCCAGGTTGGGGGCCGAGCAGTTCTTC	CASSELPRLGAEQFF
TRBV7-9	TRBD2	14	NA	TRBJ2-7	TGTGCCAGCAGCCTCGGGACTATAGCCTACGAGCAGTACTTC	CASSLGTIAYEQYF
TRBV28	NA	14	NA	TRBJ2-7	TGTGCCAGTAACCCTGGAAGTGCCTCCTACGAGCAGTACTTC	CASNPGSASYEQYF
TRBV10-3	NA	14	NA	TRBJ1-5	TGTGCCATCAGTGACAGTATTAGCAATCAGCCCCAGCATTTT	CAISDSISNQPQHF
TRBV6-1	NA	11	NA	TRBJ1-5	TGTGCCAGTAATAACGATCAGCCCCAGCATTTT	CASNNDQPQHF
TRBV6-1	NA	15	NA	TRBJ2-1	TGTGCCAGCAGTGTGGAGCCGAGCTCCTACAATGAGCAGTTCTTC	CASSVEPSSYNEQFF
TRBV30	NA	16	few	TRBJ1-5	TGTGCCTGGAGTGGACAGGACAGCGCCTTCAATCAGCCCCAGCATTTT	CAWSGQDSAFNQPQHF
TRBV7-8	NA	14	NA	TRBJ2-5	TGTGCCAGCAGTCAGAGAAGGTCTCAAGAGACCCAGTACTTC	CASSQRRSQETQYF